One and the same sample provided the 5 T cell receptor beta chains below, sequenced in a study of blood T cell repertoires in COVID-19. Libraries were prepared by immunoSEQ multiplex PCR; TCRdb keeps only in-frame clonotypes and omits some of them. The table lists about 220,000 clones, around 80% of them singletons. Source material: peripheral blood. All receptors come from a woman in her sixties or seventies with acute or convalescent COVID-19.

The rearrangement links TRBV7-2 to TRBJ2-5, with a tentative D call TRBD2 (6 bases). V shed 3 bases and J shed 2 bases, with 7 bases lying between them. The CDR3 extends over 13 amino acids. The germline CDR1 and CDR2 sequences are SGHTA and FQGNSA. The CDR3 here is CASSLGLQETQYF. Written as DNA, the CDR3 is TGTGCCAGCAGCTTGGGACTTCAAGAGACCCAGTACTTC.

CDR3 protein: CASSLAGGAQYF. For the CDR3, the DNA is TGTGCCAGCAGCCTTGCGGGAGGGGCGCAGTATTTT. The chain has TRBV7-2 and TRBJ2-3; 9 bases map to TRBD2. Germline lookup yields CDR1 SGHTA and CDR2 FQGNSA. Losses at the gene ends were 5 bases for V and 10 bases for J; bases not matched to a gene: 4. CDR3 size: 12 residues. Drawing the rest from reference TRBV7-2 and TRBJ2-3, the complete variable domain is GAGVSQSPSNKVTEKGKDVELRCDPISGHTALYWYRQSLGQGLEFLIYFQGNSAPDKSGLPSDRFSAERTGGSVSTLTIQRTQQEDSAVYLCASSLAGGAQYFGPGTRLTVL.

This clone was recorded a few times. The chain uses TRBV25-1 and TRBJ1-1; D gene unclear. The length of the CDR3 is 15 residues. V was pared by 0 bases and J by 2 bases, with 10 bases between. Germline V gene lookup returns CDR1 MGHDK and CDR2 SYGVNS. This CDR3 is CASSEYNRENTEAFF. For the CDR3, the DNA is TGTGCCAGCAGTGAATATAATCGGGAAAACACTGAAGCTTTCTTT.

The V call is TRBV10-2, the J call TRBJ2-3, with 9 bases that match TRBD2. With V trimmed by 10 bases and J by 0 bases, 5 bases remained unmatched. From germline, CDR1 is WSHSY and CDR2 SAAADI. This CDR3 has 14 residues. DNA for the CDR3: TGCGCCATCCAAGCGGGGGGTAGCACAGATACGCAGTATTTT. Translation: CAIQAGGSTDTQYF.

The chain has TRBV18 and TRBJ1-1, with 7 bases aligning to TRBD1. Germline V gene data show CDR1 as KGHSH and CDR2 as LQKENI. Trimming took 3 bases from V and 7 from J; bases not matched to a gene: 8. CDR3 size: 14 residues. CDR3 sequence reads: CASSPTGVHFEAFF. DNA for the CDR3: TGTGCCAGCTCACCTACAGGGGTACATTTTGAAGCTTTCTTT.